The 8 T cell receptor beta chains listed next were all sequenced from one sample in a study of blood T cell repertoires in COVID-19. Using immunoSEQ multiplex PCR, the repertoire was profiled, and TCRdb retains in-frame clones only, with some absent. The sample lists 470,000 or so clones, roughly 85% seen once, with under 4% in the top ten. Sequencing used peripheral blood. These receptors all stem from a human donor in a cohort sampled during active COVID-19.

CDR3 sequence: CATSDIYRADTQYF. CDR3 DNA: TGTGCCACCAGTGATATTTACAGGGCAGATACGCAGTATTTT. This chain links TRBV24-1 with TRBJ2-3, with a tentative D call TRBD1 (6 bases). The germline CDR1 and CDR2 sequences are KGHDR and SFDVKD. Trimming pared 3 bases from V and 4 bases from J, leaving 10 bases between. The length of the CDR3 is 14 residues.

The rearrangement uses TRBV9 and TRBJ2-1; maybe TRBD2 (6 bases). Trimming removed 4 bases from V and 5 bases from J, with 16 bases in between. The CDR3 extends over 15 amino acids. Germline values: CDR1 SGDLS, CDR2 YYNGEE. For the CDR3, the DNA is TGTGCCAGCAGCACGCTCCTCGGGAGAAACAATGAGCAGTTCTTC. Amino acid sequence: CASSTLLGRNNEQFF. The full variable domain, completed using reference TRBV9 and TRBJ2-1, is DSGVTQTPKHLITATGQRVTLRCSPRSGDLSVYWYQQSLDQGLQFLIQYYNGEERAKGNILERFSAQQFPDLHSELNLSSLELGDSALYFCASSTLLGRNNEQFFGPGTRLTVL.

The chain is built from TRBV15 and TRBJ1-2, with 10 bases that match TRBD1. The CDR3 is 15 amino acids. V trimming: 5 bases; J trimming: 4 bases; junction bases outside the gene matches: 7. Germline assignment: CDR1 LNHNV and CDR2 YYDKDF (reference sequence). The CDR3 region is CATSLDRGQVYGYTF. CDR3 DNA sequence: TGTGCCACCAGCCTCGACAGGGGGCAAGTCTATGGCTACACCTTC.

CDR3 residues: CASSVSGGSYGYTF. CDR3 coding DNA: TGTGCCAGCAGTGTCTCAGGGGGCTCCTATGGCTACACCTTC. The chain recombines TRBV6-2 or TRBV6-3 with TRBJ1-2; 8 nucleotides agree with TRBD1. The germline gives CDR1 MNHEY, CDR2 SVGEGT. The CDR3 totals 14 residues. The V and J ends lost 5 bases and 4 bases, in that order; junction bases with no gene match: 6.

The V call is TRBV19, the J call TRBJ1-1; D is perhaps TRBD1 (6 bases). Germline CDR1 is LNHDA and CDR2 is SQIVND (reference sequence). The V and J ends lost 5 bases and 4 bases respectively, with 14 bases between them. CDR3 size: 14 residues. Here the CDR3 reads CASSLPADSTEAFF. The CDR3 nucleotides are TGTGCCAGTAGTCTCCCCGCGGACAGCACTGAAGCTTTCTTT.

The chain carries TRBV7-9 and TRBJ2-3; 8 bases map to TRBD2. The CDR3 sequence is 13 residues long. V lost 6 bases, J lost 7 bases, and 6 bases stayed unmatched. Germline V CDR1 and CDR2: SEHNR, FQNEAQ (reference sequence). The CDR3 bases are TGTGCCAGCAGGCGGGAGGTCCAGAATACGCAGTATTTT. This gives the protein CASRREVQNTQYF.

The chain's CDR3 is CASSFGRDSTDTQYF. CDR3 sequence (DNA): TGTGCCAGTAGTTTCGGGAGGGACAGCACAGATACGCAGTATTTT. This chain links TRBV19 with TRBJ2-3, with TRBD2 matching 8 bases. Germline V CDR1 and CDR2: LNHDA, SQIVND (reference sequence). This CDR3 is 15 amino acids long. With 5 bases clipped from V and 0 bases from J, the junction kept 4 bases outside the gene matches.

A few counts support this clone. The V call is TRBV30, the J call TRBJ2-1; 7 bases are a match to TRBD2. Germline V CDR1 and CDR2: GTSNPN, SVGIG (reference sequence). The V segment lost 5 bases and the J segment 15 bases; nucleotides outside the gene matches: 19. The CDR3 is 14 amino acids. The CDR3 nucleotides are TGTGCCTGGGGGGGAAAGCGGGGAGCCACGATGGGGTTCTTC. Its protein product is CAWGGKRGATMGFF.